This T cell receptor (beta chain) was sequenced during a study of Ad26.COV2.S vaccination and SARS-CoV-2 variants. About the research overall: By the intramuscular route, Ad26.COV2.S was given once, or twice 56 days apart.

About this clone: Its antigen remains unidentified.

Sequenced by immunoSEQ multiplex PCR; TCRdb stores in-frame clones only, minus some. The repertoire has 300,000 to 400,000 clones, roughly nine tenths of them found once; the top ten carry approximately 5%. This CDR3 spans 14 amino acids. V lost 1 base, J lost 3 bases, and 10 bases lay in between. Germline CDR1 is SGHAT and CDR2 is FQNNGV. Broader study findings: Measurement of non-spike TCR breadth gave similar results in vaccine and placebo recipients.

The treatment is: around 19 received Ad26.COV2.S at low or high dose, single or two shots; about 5 received placebo; per-sample allocation not given. Sampling was performed 63 days after the first vaccine or placebo injection. An adult donor aged 18-55 years was enrolled in Boston. The J gene is TRBJ2-7, the V gene TRBV11-2, with D tentatively TRBD1 (5 bases). This TCR was sampled from a person between 18 and 59 years old who received the Ad26.COV2.S COVID-19 vaccine or a placebo. Sequenced here: peripheral blood, sampled in a trial of Ad26.COV2.S vaccine versus placebo. CDR3 DNA: TGTGCCAGCAGCTTAGGTACAGGAAACTACGAGCAGTACGTC. Its protein is CASSLGTGNYEQYV.